The sample holds a few counts of the clone carrying this T cell receptor (beta chain). Its antigen is currently unknown. This record belongs to a study of T cell repertoires in cytomegalovirus infection. The study's findings and limits: Individuals carrying CMV plus the relevant HLA were identified by cumulative frequency of public TCR beta families.

Germline assignment: CDR1 SGHNT and CDR2 YENEEA. CDR3 size: 14 residues. The trim removed 6 bases at V and 8 bases at J, leaving 7 bases unmatched. In TCRdb, the reads were re-called with MiXCR into one record per CDR3 protein. The sample includes under 350,000 distinct CDR3 sequences, more than 8% seen only once; the top ten take about 3.9%. The chain couples TRBV11-3 to TRBJ2-1; 10 nucleotides align to TRBD2. The source is a human donor in good health (CMV status not recorded). Some clones in this sample may be carry-over from other donors' samples. The sequencing input was PBMCs. CDR3 loop: CASSEREGRDEQFF. The CDR3 DNA is TGTGCCAGCAGTGAGCGGGAGGGCCGGGATGAGCAGTTCTTC.